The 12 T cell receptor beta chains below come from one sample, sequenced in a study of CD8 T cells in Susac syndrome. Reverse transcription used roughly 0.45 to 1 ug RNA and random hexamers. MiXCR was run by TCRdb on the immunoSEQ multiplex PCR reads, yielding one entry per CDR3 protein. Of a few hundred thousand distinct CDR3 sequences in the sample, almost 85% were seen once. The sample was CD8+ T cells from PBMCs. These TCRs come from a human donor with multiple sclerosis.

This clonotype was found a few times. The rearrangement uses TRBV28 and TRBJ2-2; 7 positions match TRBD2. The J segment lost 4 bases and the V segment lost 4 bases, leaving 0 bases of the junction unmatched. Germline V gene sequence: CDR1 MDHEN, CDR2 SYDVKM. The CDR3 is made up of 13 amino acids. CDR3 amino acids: CASSWGGTGELFF. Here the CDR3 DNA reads TGTGCCAGCAGTTGGGGGGGCACCGGGGAGCTGTTTTTT.

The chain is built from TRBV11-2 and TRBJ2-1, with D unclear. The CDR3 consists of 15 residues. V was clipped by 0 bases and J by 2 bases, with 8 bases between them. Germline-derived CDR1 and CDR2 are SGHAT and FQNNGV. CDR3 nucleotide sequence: TGTGCCAGCAGCTTAGATTTAGGACCCTACAATGAGCAGTTCTTC. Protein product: CASSLDLGPYNEQFF.

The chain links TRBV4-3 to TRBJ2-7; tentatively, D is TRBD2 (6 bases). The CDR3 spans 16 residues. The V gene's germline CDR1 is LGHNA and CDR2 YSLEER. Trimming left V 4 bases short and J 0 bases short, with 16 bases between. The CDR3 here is CASSLRLSGPSYEQYF. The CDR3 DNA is TGCGCCAGCAGCCTCCGACTTAGCGGACCCTCCTACGAGCAGTACTTC.

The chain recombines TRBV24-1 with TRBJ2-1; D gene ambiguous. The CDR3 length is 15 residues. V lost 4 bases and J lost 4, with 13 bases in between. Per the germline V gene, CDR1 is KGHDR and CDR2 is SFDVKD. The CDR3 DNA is TGTGCCACCAGTGAGGTCGGACCGATATACAATGAGCAGTTCTTC. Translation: CATSEVGPIYNEQFF.

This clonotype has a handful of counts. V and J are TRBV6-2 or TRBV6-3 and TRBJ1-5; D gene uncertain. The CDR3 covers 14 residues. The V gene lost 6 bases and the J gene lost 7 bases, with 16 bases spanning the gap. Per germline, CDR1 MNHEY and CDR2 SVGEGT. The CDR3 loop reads CASSLDGGMQPQHF. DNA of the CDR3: TGTGCCAGCAGCCTCGACGGAGGTATGCAGCCCCAGCATTTT.

CDR3 sequence reads: CASSYIAGVIDTQYF. DNA of the CDR3: TGTGCCAGCAGTTACATTGCGGGAGTGATAGATACGCAGTATTTT. V usage is TRBV6-5 and J usage is TRBJ2-3; 7 positions agree with TRBD2. V lost 2 bases and J lost 5; bases outside the gene matches: 7. The CDR3 runs 15 residues. Per the germline V gene, CDR1 is MNHEY and CDR2 is SVGAGI.

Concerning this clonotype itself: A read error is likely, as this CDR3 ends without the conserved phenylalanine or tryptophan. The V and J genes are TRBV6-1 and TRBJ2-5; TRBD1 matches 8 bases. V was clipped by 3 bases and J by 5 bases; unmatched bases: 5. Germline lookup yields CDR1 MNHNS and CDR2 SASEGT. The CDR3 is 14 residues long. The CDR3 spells CASSEDRVGETQYL. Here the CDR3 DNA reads TGTGCCAGCAGTGAGGACAGGGTCGGGGAGACCCAGTACCTC.

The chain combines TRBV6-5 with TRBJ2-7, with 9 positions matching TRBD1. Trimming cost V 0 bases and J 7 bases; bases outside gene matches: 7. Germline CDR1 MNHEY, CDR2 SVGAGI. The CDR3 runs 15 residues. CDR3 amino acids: CASSYSDRGLIEQYF. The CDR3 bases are TGTGCCAGCAGTTACTCGGACAGGGGCCTGATTGAGCAGTACTTC.

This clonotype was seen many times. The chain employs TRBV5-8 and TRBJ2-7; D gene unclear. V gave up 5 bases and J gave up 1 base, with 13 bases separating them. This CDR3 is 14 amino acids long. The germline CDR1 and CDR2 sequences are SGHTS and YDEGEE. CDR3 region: CASSPLGDSYEQYF. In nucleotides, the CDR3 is TGTGCCAGCAGTCCTCTCGGCGATTCCTACGAGCAGTACTTC.

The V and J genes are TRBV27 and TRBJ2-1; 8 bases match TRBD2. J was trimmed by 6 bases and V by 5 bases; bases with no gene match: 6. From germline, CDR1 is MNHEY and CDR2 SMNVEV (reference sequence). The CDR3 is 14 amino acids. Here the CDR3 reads CASSGLAGANEQFF. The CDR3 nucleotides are TGTGCCAGCAGTGGGCTAGCGGGCGCCAATGAGCAGTTCTTC.

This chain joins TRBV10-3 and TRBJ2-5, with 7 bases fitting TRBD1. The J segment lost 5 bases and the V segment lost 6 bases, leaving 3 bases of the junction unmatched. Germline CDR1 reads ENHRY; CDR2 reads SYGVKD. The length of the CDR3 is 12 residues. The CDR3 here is CAIRGQRETQYF. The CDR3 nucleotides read TGTGCCATCAGGGGACAGCGGGAGACCCAGTACTTC.

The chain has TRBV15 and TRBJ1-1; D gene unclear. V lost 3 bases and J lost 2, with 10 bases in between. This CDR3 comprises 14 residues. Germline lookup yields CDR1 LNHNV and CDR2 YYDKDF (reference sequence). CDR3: CATSSGETNTEAFF. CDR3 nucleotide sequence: TGTGCCACCAGCAGCGGGGAAACCAACACTGAAGCTTTCTTT.